This T cell receptor beta chain was sequenced for a study of regulatory T cells in long-lasting Graves disease. The V and J ends lost 2 bases and 2 bases respectively, with 19 bases between them. Germline assignment: CDR1 SGHKS and CDR2 YYEKEE (reference sequence). CDR3 length equals 17 residues. Construction of TCR beta libraries relied on iRepertoire HTBI primers and on Arm-PCR targeting CDR3 regions. TCRdb itself ran the multiplex PCR reads through MiXCR, one entry per CDR3 protein. Among around 460,000 distinct CDR3 sequences listed, 13% to 15% were seen once. Indicated time point: newly diagnosed GD, antithyroid drugs for less than 3 months. The TCR library was made from RNA that had been extracted from PBMCs in TRIzol. American Thyroid Association guidelines served as the basis for diagnosing Graves' disease. The same specimen was also included in a second study, on T cells in Graves' hyperthyroidism and ophthalmopathy. As that study records: Orbital computed tomography and thyroid ultrasound, together with serum TRAb and thyroxine and clinical symptoms, were used for diagnoses. The HTBI primer set served for first-round RT-PCR of the TCR CDR3.

J is TRBJ2-5 and V is TRBV5-5; a weak D match, TRBD2 (7 bases). Here the sequenced sample was peripheral blood mononuclear cells (PBMCs), taken at new diagnosis, from a patient treated with antithyroid drugs. This sequence was found in a woman aged 45-65 years with Graves disease. The DNA of the CDR3 is TGTGCCAGCAGCTTCACCTTTACGGGGGGCCTTCAAGAGACCCAGTACTTC. Translated, it gives CASSFTFTGGLQETQYF.